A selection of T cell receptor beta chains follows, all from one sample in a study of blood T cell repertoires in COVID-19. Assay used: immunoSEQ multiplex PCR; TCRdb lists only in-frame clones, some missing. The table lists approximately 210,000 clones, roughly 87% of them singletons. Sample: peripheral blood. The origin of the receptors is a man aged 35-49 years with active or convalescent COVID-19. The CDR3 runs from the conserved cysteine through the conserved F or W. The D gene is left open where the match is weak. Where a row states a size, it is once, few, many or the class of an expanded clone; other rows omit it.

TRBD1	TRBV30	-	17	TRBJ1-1	TGTGCCTGGAGTGTATGGAGGGGGCCTCGCATGAACACTGAAGCTTTCTTT	CAWSVWRGPRMNTEAFF
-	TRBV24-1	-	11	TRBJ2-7	TGTGCCACCAGTGATAGGGGCGAGCAGTACTTC	CATSDRGEQYF
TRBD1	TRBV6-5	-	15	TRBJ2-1	TGTGCCAGCAGTTACTCGAACAGGGGCGGGAATGAGCAGTTCTTC	CASSYSNRGGNEQFF
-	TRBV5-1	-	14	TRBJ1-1	TGCGCCAGCAGCCCGACGACAGGCGACACTGAAGCTTTCTTT	CASSPTTGDTEAFF
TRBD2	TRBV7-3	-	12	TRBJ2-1	TGTGCCAGCAGCTTCCCGGGGGGTGAGCAGTTCTTC	CASSFPGGEQFF
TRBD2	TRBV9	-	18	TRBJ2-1	TGTGCCAGCAGCGAGCTAGCGGGAGGGCCGTCAGACTACAATGAGCAGTTCTTC	CASSELAGGPSDYNEQFF
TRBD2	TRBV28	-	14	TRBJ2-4	TGTGCCAGCAGTTTAGGGACTAGCAGAAACATTCAGTACTTC	CASSLGTSRNIQYF
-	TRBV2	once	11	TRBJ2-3	TGTGCCAGCAGTCTTGAGGGCCGAGGAGATTTT	CASSLEGRGDF
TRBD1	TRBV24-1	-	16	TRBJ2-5	TGTGCCACCAGTGATCGTTTAGGACAGGGGAAAGAGACCCAGTACTTC	CATSDRLGQGKETQYF
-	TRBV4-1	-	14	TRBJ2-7	TGCGCCAGCAGCCAAGATCAGGGGTTCTACGAGCAGTACTTC	CASSQDQGFYEQYF
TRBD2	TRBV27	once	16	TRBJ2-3	TGTGCCAGCAGTGACTTAGCGGGAGGCGACACAGATACGCAGTATTTT	CASSDLAGGDTDTQYF
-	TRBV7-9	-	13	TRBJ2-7	TGTGCCAGCAGCTTAGTCCCGAGCTACGAGCAGTACTTC	CASSLVPSYEQYF
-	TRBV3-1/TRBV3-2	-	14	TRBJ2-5	TGTGCCAGCAGCCTCAGACAGGCGAGGGAGACCCAGTACTTC	CASSLRQARETQYF
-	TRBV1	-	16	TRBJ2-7	TGCACCAGCAGCCAAAAAGAGAGAGGGGGGGCCTACGAGCAGTACTTC	CTSSQKERGGAYEQYF
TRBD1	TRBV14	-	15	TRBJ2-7	TGTGCCAGCAGCCATAGGACAGGGGGCTCTTACGAGCAGTACTTC	CASSHRTGGSYEQYF
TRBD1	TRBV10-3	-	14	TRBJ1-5	TGTGCCATCAGTGAACAGGGGGCAAGGCAGCCCCAGCATTTT	CAISEQGARQPQHF
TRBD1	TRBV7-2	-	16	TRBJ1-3	TGTGCCAGCAGCTTAGCGGGACAGGGGGCCGGAAACACCATATATTTT	CASSLAGQGAGNTIYF
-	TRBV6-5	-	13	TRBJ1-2	TGTGCCAGCAGCGTGGGGCAGGCTGGTGGCTACACCTTC	CASSVGQAGGYTF
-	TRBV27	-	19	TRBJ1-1	TGTGCCAGCAGTCCGATGGGGAGCTGGGCCCACGCCATGAACACTGAAGCTTTCTTT	CASSPMGSWAHAMNTEAFF
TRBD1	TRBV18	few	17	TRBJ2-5	TGTGCCAGCTCACCTCGGATCCGGCAGGGGGCCGAAGAGACCCAGTACTTC	CASSPRIRQGAEETQYF
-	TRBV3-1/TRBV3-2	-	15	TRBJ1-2	TGTGCCAGCAGCCAAGGAGCGGCCAGGGGCTATGGCTACACCTTC	CASSQGAARGYGYTF
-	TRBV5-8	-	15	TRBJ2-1	TGTGCCAGCAGCTTGGGGCAGGGGGGCTACAATGAGCAGTTCTTC	CASSLGQGGYNEQFF
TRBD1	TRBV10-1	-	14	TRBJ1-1	TGCGCCAGCAGTGACGACAGGGCGGGCACTGAAGCTTTCTTT	CASSDDRAGTEAFF
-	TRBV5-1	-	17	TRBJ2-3	TGCGCCAGCTCCCGGCCCGCTTGGACATCGGACACAGATACGCAGTATTTT	CASSRPAWTSDTDTQYF
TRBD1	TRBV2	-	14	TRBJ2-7	TGTGCCAGCAGTGACCGCGACAGGGGTGACGAGCAGTACTTC	CASSDRDRGDEQYF
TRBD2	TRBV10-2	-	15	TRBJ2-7	TGCGCCAGCAGATCGGGAGCGGGATGGTCTCACGAGCAGTACTTC	CASRSGAGWSHEQYF
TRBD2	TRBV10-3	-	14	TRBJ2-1	TGTGCCACCGGGGGACCTAGCGGGGCCAATGAGCAGTTCTTC	CATGGPSGANEQFF
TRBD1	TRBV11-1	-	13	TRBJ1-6	TGTGCCAGCAGCCCACAGGGGGGATCACCCCTCCACTTT	CASSPQGGSPLHF
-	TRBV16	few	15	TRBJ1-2	TGTGCCAGCAGCCAATCTGGTCTGGCGGTCTATGGCTACACCTTC	CASSQSGLAVYGYTF
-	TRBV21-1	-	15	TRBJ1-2	TGTGCCAGCAGCAAAGGAGGGACAGGGTCCCATGGCTACACCTTC	CASSKGGTGSHGYTF
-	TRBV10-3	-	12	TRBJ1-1	TGTGCCATCAGTACAGCCGACACTGAAGCTTTCTTT	CAISTADTEAFF